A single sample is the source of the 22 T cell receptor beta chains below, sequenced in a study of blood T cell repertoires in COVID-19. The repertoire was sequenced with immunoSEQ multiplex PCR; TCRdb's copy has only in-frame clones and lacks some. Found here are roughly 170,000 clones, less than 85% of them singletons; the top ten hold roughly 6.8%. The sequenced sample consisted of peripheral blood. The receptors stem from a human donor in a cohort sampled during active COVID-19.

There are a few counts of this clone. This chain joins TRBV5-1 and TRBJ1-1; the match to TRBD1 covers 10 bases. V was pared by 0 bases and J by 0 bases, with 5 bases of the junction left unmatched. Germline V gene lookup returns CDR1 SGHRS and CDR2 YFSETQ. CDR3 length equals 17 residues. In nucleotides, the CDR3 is TGCGCCAGCAGCTTGGGGACAGGGGGAACCTTGAACACTGAAGCTTTCTTT. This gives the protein CASSLGTGGTLNTEAFF.

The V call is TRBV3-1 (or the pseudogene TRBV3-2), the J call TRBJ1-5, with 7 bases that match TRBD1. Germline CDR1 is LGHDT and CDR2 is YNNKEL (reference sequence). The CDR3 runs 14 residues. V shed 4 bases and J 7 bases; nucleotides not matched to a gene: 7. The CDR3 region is CASSPDGGQQPQHF. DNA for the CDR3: TGTGCCAGCAGCCCTGATGGGGGACAGCAGCCCCAGCATTTT.

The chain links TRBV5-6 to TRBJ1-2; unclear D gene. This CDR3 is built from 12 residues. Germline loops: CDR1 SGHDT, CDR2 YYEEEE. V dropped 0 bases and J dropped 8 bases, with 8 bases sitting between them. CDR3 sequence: CASSLVAGGYTF. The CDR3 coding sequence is TGTGCCAGCAGCTTGGTGGCGGGGGGCTACACCTTC. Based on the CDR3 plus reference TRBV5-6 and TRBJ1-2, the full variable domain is DAGVTQSPTHLIKTRGQQVTLRCSPKSGHDTVSWYQQALGQGPQFIFQYYEEEERQRGNFPDRFSGHQFPNYSSELNVNALLLGDSALYLCASSLVAGGYTFGSGTRLTVV.

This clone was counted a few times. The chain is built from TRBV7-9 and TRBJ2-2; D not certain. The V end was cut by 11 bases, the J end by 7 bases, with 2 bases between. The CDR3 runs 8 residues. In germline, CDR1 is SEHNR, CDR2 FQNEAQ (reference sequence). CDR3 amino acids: CAYGELFF. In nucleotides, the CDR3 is TGTGCCTACGGGGAGCTGTTTTTT.

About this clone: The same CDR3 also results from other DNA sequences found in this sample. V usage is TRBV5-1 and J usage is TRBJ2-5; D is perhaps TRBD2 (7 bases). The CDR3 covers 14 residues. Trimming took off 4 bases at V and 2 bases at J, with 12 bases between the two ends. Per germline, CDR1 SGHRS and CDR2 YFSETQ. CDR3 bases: TGCGCCAGCAGCCTGGGGGGGACACAAGAGACCCAGTACTTC. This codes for CASSLGGTQETQYF.

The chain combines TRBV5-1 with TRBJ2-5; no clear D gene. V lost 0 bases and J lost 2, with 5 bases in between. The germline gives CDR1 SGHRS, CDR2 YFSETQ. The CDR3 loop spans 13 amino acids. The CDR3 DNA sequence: TGCGCCAGCAGCTTGGATCATCAAGAGACCCAGTACTTC. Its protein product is CASSLDHQETQYF.

In nucleotides, the CDR3 is TGTGCCAGCAGAGGGGGGGGCACAGATACGCAGTATTTT. It specifies CASRGGGTDTQYF. The gene calls are TRBV5-5 and TRBJ2-3; weak D call: TRBD2 (7 bases). Germline lookup yields CDR1 SGHKS and CDR2 YYEKEE (reference sequence). CDR3 size: 13 residues. V was cut by 5 bases and J by 1 base, with 8 bases left in between.

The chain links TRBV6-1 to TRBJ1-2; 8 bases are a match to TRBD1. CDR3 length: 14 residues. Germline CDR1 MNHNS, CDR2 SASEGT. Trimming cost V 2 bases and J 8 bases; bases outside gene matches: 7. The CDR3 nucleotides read TGTGCCAGCAGTGAAAACAGGGGGATAGGAGGCTACACCTTC. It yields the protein CASSENRGIGGYTF.

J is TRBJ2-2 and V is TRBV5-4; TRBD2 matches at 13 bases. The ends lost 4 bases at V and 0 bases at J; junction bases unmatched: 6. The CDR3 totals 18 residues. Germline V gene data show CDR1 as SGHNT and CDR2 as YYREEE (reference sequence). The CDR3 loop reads CASSPRGLAGSNTGELFF. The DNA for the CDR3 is TGTGCCAGCAGCCCACGGGGACTAGCGGGGTCGAACACCGGGGAGCTGTTTTTT.

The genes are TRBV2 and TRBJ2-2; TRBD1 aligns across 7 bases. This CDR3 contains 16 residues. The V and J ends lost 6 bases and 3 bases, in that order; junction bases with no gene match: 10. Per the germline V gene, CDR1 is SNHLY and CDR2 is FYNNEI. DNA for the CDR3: TGTGCCAGCAGCCCCGGGACAGCCGGATACACCGGGGAGCTGTTTTTT. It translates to CASSPGTAGYTGELFF.

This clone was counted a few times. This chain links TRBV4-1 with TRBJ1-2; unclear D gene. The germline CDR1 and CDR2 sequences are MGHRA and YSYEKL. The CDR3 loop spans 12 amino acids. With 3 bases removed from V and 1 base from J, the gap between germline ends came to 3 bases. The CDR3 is CASSHYNYGYTF. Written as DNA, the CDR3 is TGCGCCAGCAGCCACTATAACTATGGCTACACCTTC.

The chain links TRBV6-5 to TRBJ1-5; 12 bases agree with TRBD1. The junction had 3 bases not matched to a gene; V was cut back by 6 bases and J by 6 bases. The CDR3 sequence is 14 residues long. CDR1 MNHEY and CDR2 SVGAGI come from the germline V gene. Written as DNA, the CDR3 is TGTGCCAGCAGGGGGACAGGGGGCGGTCAGCCCCAGCATTTT. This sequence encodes CASRGTGGGQPQHF.

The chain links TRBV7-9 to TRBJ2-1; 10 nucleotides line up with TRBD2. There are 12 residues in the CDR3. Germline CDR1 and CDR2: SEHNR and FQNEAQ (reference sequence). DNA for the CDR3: TGTGTCATTAGCGGGGGGTGGCATGAGCAGTTCTTC. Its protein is CVISGGWHEQFF.

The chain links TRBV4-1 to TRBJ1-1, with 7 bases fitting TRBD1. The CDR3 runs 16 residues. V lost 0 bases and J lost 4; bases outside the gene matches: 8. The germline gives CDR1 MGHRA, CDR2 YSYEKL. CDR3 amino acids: CASSQDPPEGATEAFF. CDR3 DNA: TGCGCCAGCAGCCAAGATCCCCCGGAGGGGGCCACTGAAGCTTTCTTT.

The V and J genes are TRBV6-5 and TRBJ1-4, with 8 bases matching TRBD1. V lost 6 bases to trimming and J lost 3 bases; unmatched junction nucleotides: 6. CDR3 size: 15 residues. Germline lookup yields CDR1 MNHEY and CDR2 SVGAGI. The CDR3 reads CASSPDRVSNEKLFF. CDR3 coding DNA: TGTGCCAGCAGCCCGGACAGGGTTTCTAATGAAAAACTGTTTTTT.

CDR3 DNA: TGTGCCAGCTCACCACCCACGAGCGGGGGCACAGATACGCAGTATTTT. It is translated as CASSPPTSGGTDTQYF. The genes are TRBV18 and TRBJ2-3, with 7 bases matching TRBD2. Germline CDR1 KGHSH, CDR2 LQKENI. The V segment lost 0 bases and the J segment 1 base; nucleotides outside the gene matches: 4. The length of the CDR3 is 16 residues.

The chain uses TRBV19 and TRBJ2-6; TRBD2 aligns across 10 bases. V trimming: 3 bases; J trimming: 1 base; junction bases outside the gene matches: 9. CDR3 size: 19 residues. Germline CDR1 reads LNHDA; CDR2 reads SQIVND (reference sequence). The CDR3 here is CASSIQGTSGISGANVLTF. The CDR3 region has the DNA TGTGCCAGTAGTATTCAAGGCACTAGCGGGATTTCTGGGGCCAACGTCCTGACTTTC.

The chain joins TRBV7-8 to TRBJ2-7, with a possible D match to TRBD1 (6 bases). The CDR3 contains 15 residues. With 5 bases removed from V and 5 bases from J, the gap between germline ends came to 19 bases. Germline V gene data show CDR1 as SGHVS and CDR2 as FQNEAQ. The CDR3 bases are TGTGCCAGCAGCCGCGCGACAGGTCGGGACGACGAGCAGTACTTC. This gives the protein CASSRATGRDDEQYF.

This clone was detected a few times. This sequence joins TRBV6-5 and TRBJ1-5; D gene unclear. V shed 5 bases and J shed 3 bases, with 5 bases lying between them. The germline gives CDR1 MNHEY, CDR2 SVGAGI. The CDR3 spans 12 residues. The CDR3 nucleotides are TGTGCCAGCAGTCCCCTCAATCAGCCCCAGCATTTT. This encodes CASSPLNQPQHF.

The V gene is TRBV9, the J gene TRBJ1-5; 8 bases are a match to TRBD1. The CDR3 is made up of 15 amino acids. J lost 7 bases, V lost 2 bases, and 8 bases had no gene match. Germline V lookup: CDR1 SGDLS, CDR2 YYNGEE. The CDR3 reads CASSVGTGQGQPQHF. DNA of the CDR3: TGTGCCAGCAGCGTGGGGACAGGCCAGGGGCAGCCCCAGCATTTT.

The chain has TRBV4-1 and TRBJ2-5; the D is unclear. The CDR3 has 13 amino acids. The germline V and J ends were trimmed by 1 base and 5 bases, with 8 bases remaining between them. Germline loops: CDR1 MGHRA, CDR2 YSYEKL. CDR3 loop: CASSQANRETQYF. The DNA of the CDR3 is TGCGCCAGCAGCCAAGCGAATCGGGAGACCCAGTACTTC.

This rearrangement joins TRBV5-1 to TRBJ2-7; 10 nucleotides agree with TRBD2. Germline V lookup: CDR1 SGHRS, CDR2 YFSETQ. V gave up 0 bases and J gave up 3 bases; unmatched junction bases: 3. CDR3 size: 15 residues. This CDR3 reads CASSLGLAGDYEQYF. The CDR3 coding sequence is TGCGCCAGCAGCTTGGGGCTAGCGGGGGACTACGAGCAGTACTTC.